Listed below are T cell receptor beta chains from one sample, sequenced in a study of cytomegalovirus exposure and HLA in healthy donors. Sequenced by immunoSEQ multiplex PCR; TCRdb stores in-frame clones only, minus some. The sample includes 85,000 to 130,000 clones, about 80% of them seen just once. Sequences were obtained from PBMCs. The receptors here all came from a female donor in good health and CMV-seropositive. CDR3s include the opening cysteine and the closing phenylalanine or tryptophan. The D gene is left open where the match is weak. Clone size is stated in some rows and not others, as once, few, many or a class when expanded.

cdr3_nt cdr3_aa d_call j_call clone_size v_call
TGTGCCAGCAGCCTGGACAGGGTTGGAGTGGGTGAGCAGTTCTTC CASSLDRVGVGEQFF TRBD1 TRBJ2-1 NA TRBV7-2
TGCGCCAGCAGCCACGATATTATAACAGGGAAGGGGAGTGGTGGCTACACCTTC CASSHDIITGKGSGGYTF NA TRBJ1-2 NA TRBV4-3
TGTGCCAGCAGAGACAGGGCCGGGGGCAATCAGCCCCAGCATTTT CASRDRAGGNQPQHF TRBD1 TRBJ1-5 once TRBV2
TGTGCCAGCAGCGTAGCGGGGTTAGCGCTCAATGAGCAGTTCTTC CASSVAGLALNEQFF NA TRBJ2-1 NA TRBV9
TGCGCCAGCAGCTTGGACACCTCCACCGAGCAGTACTTC CASSLDTSTEQYF NA TRBJ2-7 NA TRBV5-1
TGCGCCAGCAGCCTCGACATCGGTGGGACCGGGGAGCTGTTTTTT CASSLDIGGTGELFF NA TRBJ2-2 once TRBV5-1
TGTGCCAGCAGCTTAAGACTAGCGGGGGCGAGGACAGATACGCAGTATTTT CASSLRLAGARTDTQYF TRBD2 TRBJ2-3 once TRBV7-2
TGCGCCAGCAGCCAACTACAGGGTGCCTACACAGATACGCAGTATTTT CASSQLQGAYTDTQYF NA TRBJ2-3 NA TRBV4-3
NA CASSFGPGEKLFF NA TRBJ1-4 few TRBV7-6
TGTGCCGGCAGTGAAGGGCCGGCGGCGCAGTACTTC CAGSEGPAAQYF NA TRBJ2-7 NA TRBV2